Below, 20 T cell receptor beta chains from the same sample are listed, as sequenced in a study of human T cells and chemical hapten exposure. TCRdb recomputed calls from the RACE reads with MiXCR, one row per CDR3 protein. The sample records about 55,000 distinct CDR3 sequences, more than 9% being singletons. The sample's time point: pre-sensitization, week 0. Described treatment: therapeutic diphenylcyclopropenone sensitization with weekly scalp DPC. Someone pulled total RNA out of unfractionated whole blood. This sample comprised whole blood, obtained in connection with sensitization to the hapten diphenylcyclopropenone (DPC). Receptor source: a young woman with alopecia areata. Some clones in this sample may be carry-over from other donors' samples.

Worth noting for this clonotype: One base away lies a much larger clone, so this may be a sequencing read error. As the CDR3 is not closed by the conserved phenylalanine or tryptophan, this likely results from a read error. The chain joins TRBV18 to TRBJ1-1; possibly TRBD1 for D (5 bases). Germline V gives CDR1 KGHSH, CDR2 LQKENI. The CDR3 length is 14 residues. The V and J ends lost 0 bases and 6 bases respectively, with 11 bases between them. Here the CDR3 DNA reads TGTGCCAGCTCACCACCGGACACGCACCCTGAAGCTTTCCTT. Amino acids: CASSPPDTHPEAFL.

This chain joins TRBV12-3 or TRBV12-4 and TRBJ2-3, with 10 bases fitting TRBD2. This CDR3 comprises 16 residues. With V trimmed by 6 bases and J by 2 bases, 8 bases remained unmatched. The CDR3, as DNA: TGTGCCAGCAGCCCGACTAGCGGGTTCCTCACAGATACGCAGTATTTT. Its translation: CASSPTSGFLTDTQYF.

V usage is TRBV19 and J usage is TRBJ1-5; TRBD1 is a possible D gene (5 bases). CDR3 length: 14 amino acids. V lost 3 bases to trimming and J lost 6 bases, with 12 bases between them. Germline CDR1 and CDR2: LNHDA and SQIVND (reference sequence). The CDR3 DNA follows: TGTGCCAGTAGTATCGGGGGGAATACTCAGCCCCAGCATTTT. It codes for CASSIGGNTQPQHF.

This clonotype was found many times. The chain uses TRBV4-3 and TRBJ2-7, with D tentatively TRBD1 (5 bases). Trimming removed 0 bases at V and 4 bases at J, with 16 bases between. CDR3 length: 16 residues. Germline V lookup: CDR1 LGHNA, CDR2 YSLEER. CDR3 nucleotides: TGCGCCAGCAGCCAAGAAGCCGCCGACAGCCCTTACGAGCAGTACTTC. Protein: CASSQEAADSPYEQYF.

The chain uses TRBV12-3 or TRBV12-4 and TRBJ1-1; maybe TRBD1 (5 bases). The CDR3 is made up of 18 amino acids. V was shortened by 2 bases and J by 2 bases, with 21 bases between the two germline ends. The CDR3 bases are TGTGCCAGCAGTTTAAGGTGGGGGGGGAGAGATAGCAACACTGAAGCTTTCTTT. Encoded protein: CASSLRWGGRDSNTEAFF.

This clonotype was picked up a small number of times. V usage is TRBV7-9 and J usage is TRBJ2-1; D uncertain. The V gene lost 2 bases and the J gene lost 7 bases, with 12 bases spanning the gap. The CDR3 is 14 residues long. Germline V CDR1 and CDR2: SEHNR, FQNEAQ (reference sequence). CDR3 residues: CASSLRTKSNEQFF. The DNA of the CDR3 is TGTGCCAGCAGCTTAAGGACCAAGAGTAATGAGCAGTTCTTC. Combining the CDR3 with reference TRBV7-9 and TRBJ2-1 gives the whole variable domain DTGVSQNPRHKITKRGQNVTFRCDPISEHNRLYWYRQTLGQGPEFLTYFQNEAQLEKSRLLSDRFSAERPKGSFSTLEIQRTEQGDSAMYLCASSLRTKSNEQFFGPGTRLTVL.

Note on this clonotype: A much larger clone is a single base away; this may be a read error. The chain has TRBV28 and TRBJ1-1; the D gene is possibly TRBD1 (5 bases). Germline-derived CDR1 and CDR2 are MDHEN and SYDVKM. This CDR3 spans 15 amino acids. Trimming removed 8 bases at V and 4 bases at J, with 20 bases between. This CDR3 is CASFPGRTVITEAFF. CDR3 coding DNA: TGTGCCAGCTTTCCGGGACGGACTGTGATCACTGAAGCTTTCTTT. Full variable domain (outside the CDR3, taken from reference TRBV28 and TRBJ1-1): DVKVTQSSRYLVKRTGEKVFLECVQDMDHENMFWYRQDPGLGLRLIYFSYDVKMKEKGDIPEGYSVSREKKERFSLILESASTNQTSMYLCASFPGRTVITEAFFGQGTRLTVV.

This clonotype was counted a few times. The genes are TRBV7-2 and TRBJ2-3, with a tentative D call TRBD2 (7 bases). Germline lookup yields CDR1 SGHTA and CDR2 FQGNSA. V gave up 3 bases and J gave up 2 bases, with 15 bases separating them. CDR3 length equals 16 residues. This CDR3 is CASSFGGGLNTDTQYF. The CDR3 region has the DNA TGTGCCAGCAGCTTTGGGGGGGGGCTAAACACAGATACGCAGTATTTT.

This clonotype has at least ten counts. The chain recombines TRBV7-9 with TRBJ2-1; TRBD2 matches at 13 bases. The CDR3 is 15 residues long. Germline CDR1 is SEHNR and CDR2 is FQNEAQ (reference sequence). V gave up 5 bases and J gave up 5 bases; unmatched junction bases: 3. This CDR3 reads CASSQGLAGNNEQFF. CDR3 DNA: TGTGCCAGCAGCCAGGGACTAGCGGGGAACAATGAGCAGTTCTTC.

The chain has TRBV10-2 and TRBJ1-2; no definite D call. The CDR3 is 16 amino acids. Per germline, CDR1 WSHSY and CDR2 SAAADI. V lost 1 base, J lost 4 bases, and 16 bases lay in between. The CDR3 sequence: CASSEYLASPSYGYTF. In DNA form, the CDR3 reads TGCGCCAGCAGTGAGTACCTGGCGAGTCCCAGCTATGGCTACACCTTC.

The genes are TRBV5-4 and TRBJ1-1; 10 bases fit TRBD1. The ends lost 0 bases at V and 3 bases at J; junction bases unmatched: 5. Germline V CDR1 and CDR2: SGHNT, YYREEE (reference sequence). The CDR3 totals 16 residues. The CDR3 loop is CASSLDGQGVYTEAFF. The CDR3 nucleotides read TGTGCCAGCAGCTTGGACGGACAGGGGGTGTACACTGAAGCTTTCTTT.

This chain connects TRBV20-1 to TRBJ1-1; 7 bases map to TRBD1. CDR1 is DFQATT and CDR2 is SNEGSKA in the germline V gene (reference sequence). V lost 7 bases and J lost 1; bases outside the gene matches: 12. The CDR3 sequence is 15 residues long. The CDR3, as DNA: TGCAGTGTCGTCCTACCAGGGGGGGCGAACACTGAAGCTTTCTTT. It is translated as CSVVLPGGANTEAFF.

This clonotype was recorded a few times. This chain uses TRBV23-1 with TRBJ2-7, with D perhaps TRBD2 (5 bases). Being an ORF, TRBV23-1 has a function that is uncertain. V was shortened by 3 bases and J by 1 base, with 10 bases between the two germline ends. This CDR3 region has 14 residues. CDR3 nucleotide sequence: TGCGCCAGCAGTCACCCCTCGGGATCCTACGAGCAGTACTTC. Its protein product is CASSHPSGSYEQYF.

This sequence joins TRBV20-1 and TRBJ2-1; D possibly corresponds to TRBD1 (5 bases). This CDR3 is 12 amino acids long. Germline loops: CDR1 DFQATT, CDR2 SNEGSKA (reference sequence). V lost 5 bases and J 3 bases, leaving 8 bases between the germline ends. The CDR3 is CSAGASYNEQFF. DNA for the CDR3: TGCAGTGCTGGGGCTAGCTACAATGAGCAGTTCTTC.

The chain employs TRBV4-1 and TRBJ2-5; TRBD2 might be the D (6 bases). This CDR3 has 14 residues. CDR1 is MGHRA, CDR2 YSYEKL, per germline. Trimming left V 4 bases short and J 4 bases short, with 13 bases between. The DNA for the CDR3 is TGCGCCAGCAGCCGGCTGTCCGGGGGAGAGACCCAGTACTTC. Translation gives CASSRLSGGETQYF.

The rearrangement links TRBV29-1 to TRBJ2-3, with 8 bases that match TRBD1. Trimming cost V 6 bases and J 3 bases; bases outside gene matches: 8. The CDR3 extends over 14 amino acids. Germline V gene lookup returns CDR1 SQVTM and CDR2 ANQGSEA. The CDR3 coding sequence is TGCAGCGTCGCTACAGGGGGAAGTACAGATACGCAGTATTTT. Its protein product is CSVATGGSTDTQYF.

The sample holds many counts of this clonotype. The V and J genes are TRBV28 and TRBJ2-7; 8 bases fit TRBD1. The length of the CDR3 is 15 residues. V shed 6 bases, J shed 0 bases, and the junction held 7 bases outside the gene matches. CDR1 is MDHEN, CDR2 SYDVKM, per germline. The CDR3 loop is CASSLWTGSSYEQYF. The CDR3 coding sequence is TGTGCCAGCAGCCTCTGGACAGGGAGCTCCTACGAGCAGTACTTC.

The chain recombines TRBV5-1 with TRBJ2-5; no reliable D call. This CDR3 comprises 14 residues. The ends were cut back, 4 bases at V and 7 bases at J, with 17 bases in the middle. Germline V lookup: CDR1 SGHRS, CDR2 YFSETQ. The CDR3 loop is CASSPGEGSWTQYF. DNA of the CDR3: TGCGCCAGCAGCCCCGGTGAAGGCTCTTGGACCCAGTACTTC.

This clonotype turned up a few times. The V call is TRBV27, the J call TRBJ2-7; 9 bases match TRBD1. Germline V gives CDR1 MNHEY, CDR2 SMNVEV (reference sequence). V lost 6 bases to trimming and J lost 5 bases; unmatched junction nucleotides: 5. The CDR3 consists of 13 residues. Here the CDR3 DNA reads TGTGCCAGCAGCCGGACAGGGGTCCACGAGCAGTACTTC. It yields the protein CASSRTGVHEQYF.

This clonotype was detected a few times. This sequence joins TRBV20-1 and TRBJ2-1; D gene unclear. V lost 3 bases to trimming and J lost 6 bases, with 9 bases between them. This CDR3 has 12 residues. Germline V gene sequence: CDR1 DFQATT, CDR2 SNEGSKA (reference sequence). The CDR3 sequence: CSARKISNEQFF. The CDR3 coding sequence is TGCAGTGCTAGGAAAATCAGCAATGAGCAGTTCTTC.